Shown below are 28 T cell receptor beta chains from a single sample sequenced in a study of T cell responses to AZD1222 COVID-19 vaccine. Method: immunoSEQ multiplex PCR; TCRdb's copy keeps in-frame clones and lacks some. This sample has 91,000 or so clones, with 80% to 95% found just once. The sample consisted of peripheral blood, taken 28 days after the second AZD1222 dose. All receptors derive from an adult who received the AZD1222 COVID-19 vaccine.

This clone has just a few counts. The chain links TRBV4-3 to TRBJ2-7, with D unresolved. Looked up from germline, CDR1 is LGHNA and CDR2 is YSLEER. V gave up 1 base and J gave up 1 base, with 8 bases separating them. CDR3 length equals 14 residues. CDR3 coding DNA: TGCGCCAGCAGCCAAGGTGTCCTTTCCTACGAGCAGTACTTC. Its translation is CASSQGVLSYEQYF.

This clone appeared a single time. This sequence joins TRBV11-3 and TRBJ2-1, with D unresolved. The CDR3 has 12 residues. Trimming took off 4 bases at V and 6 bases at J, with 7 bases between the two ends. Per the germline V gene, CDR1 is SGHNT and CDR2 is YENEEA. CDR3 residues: CASSSKFNEQFF. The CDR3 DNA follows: TGTGCCAGCAGCTCCAAATTCAATGAGCAGTTCTTC.

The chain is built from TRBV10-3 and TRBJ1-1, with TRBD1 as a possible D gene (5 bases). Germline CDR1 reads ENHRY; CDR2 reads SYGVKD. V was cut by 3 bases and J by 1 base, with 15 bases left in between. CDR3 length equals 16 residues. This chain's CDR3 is CAISDRRGAANTEAFF. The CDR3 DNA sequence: TGTGCCATCAGTGACCGCCGCGGGGCGGCGAACACTGAAGCTTTCTTT.

In nucleotides, the CDR3 is TGTGCCAGCAGCTTAGCGCTAACGGAGGAAAAACTGTTTTTT. Translation: CASSLALTEEKLFF. The chain links TRBV7-2 to TRBJ1-4; no firm D call. This CDR3 has 14 amino acids. Germline V CDR1 and CDR2: SGHTA, FQGNSA. Deletions cut 0 bases from V and 8 bases from J, with 10 bases between.

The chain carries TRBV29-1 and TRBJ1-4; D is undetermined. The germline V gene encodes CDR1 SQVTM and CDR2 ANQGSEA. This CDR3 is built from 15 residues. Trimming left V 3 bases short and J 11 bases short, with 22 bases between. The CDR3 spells CSVEIGQAFSGKLFF. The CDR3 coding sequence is TGCAGCGTTGAGATAGGTCAGGCCTTCTCTGGGAAACTGTTTTTT.

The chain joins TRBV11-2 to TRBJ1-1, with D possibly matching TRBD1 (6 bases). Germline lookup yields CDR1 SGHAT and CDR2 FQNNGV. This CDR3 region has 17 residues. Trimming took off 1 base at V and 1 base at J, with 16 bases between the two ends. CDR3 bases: TGTGCCAGCAGCTTAGTCGGCGGTACAGGGCCGAACACTGAAGCTTTCTTT. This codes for CASSLVGGTGPNTEAFF.

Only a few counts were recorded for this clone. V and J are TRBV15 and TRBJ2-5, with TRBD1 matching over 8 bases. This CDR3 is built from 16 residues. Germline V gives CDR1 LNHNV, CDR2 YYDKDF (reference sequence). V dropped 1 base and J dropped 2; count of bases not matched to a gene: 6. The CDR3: CATSRGAGGIQETQYF. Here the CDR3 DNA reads TGTGCCACCAGCAGAGGGGCAGGGGGCATACAAGAGACCCAGTACTTC.

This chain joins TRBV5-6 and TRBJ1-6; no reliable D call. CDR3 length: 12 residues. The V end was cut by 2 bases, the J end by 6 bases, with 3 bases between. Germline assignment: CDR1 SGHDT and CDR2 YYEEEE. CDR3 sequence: CASSLSNSPLHF. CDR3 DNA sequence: TGTGCCAGCAGCTTATCTAATTCACCCCTCCACTTT.

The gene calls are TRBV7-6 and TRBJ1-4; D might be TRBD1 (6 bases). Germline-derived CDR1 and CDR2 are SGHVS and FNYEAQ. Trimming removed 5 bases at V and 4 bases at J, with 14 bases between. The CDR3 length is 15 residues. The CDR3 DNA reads TGTGCCAGCAGCCAACAAGGACAGTTTAATGAAAAACTGTTTTTT. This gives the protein CASSQQGQFNEKLFF.

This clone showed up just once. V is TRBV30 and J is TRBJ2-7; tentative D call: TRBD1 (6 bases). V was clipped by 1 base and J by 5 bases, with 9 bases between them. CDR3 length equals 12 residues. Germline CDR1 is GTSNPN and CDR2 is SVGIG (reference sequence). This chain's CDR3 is CAWSATGNEQYF. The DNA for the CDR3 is TGTGCCTGGAGTGCAACAGGGAACGAGCAGTACTTC.

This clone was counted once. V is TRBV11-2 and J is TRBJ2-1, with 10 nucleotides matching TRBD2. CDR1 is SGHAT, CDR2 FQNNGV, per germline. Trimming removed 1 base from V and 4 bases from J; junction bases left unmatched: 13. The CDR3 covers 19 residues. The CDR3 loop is CASSLALSGGSGVYNEQFF. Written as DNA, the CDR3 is TGTGCCAGCAGCTTAGCCCTTAGCGGGGGGTCCGGGGTTTACAATGAGCAGTTCTTC.

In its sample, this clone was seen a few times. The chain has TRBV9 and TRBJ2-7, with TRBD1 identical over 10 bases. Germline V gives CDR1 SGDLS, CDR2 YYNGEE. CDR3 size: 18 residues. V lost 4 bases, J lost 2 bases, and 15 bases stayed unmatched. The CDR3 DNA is TGTGCCAGCAGCCCCAGGGACAGGGGCCTAGGCGGCACCTACGAGCAGTACTTC. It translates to CASSPRDRGLGGTYEQYF.

This chain's CDR3 is CASSQVFYEQYF. CDR3 coding DNA: TGTGCCAGCAGCCAAGTTTTTTACGAGCAGTACTTC. V usage is TRBV3-1 (or the pseudogene TRBV3-2) and J usage is TRBJ2-7, with D unresolved. The V gene lost 1 base and the J gene lost 4 bases, with 5 bases spanning the gap. The CDR3 consists of 12 residues. The V gene's germline CDR1 is LGHDT and CDR2 YNNKEL (reference sequence).

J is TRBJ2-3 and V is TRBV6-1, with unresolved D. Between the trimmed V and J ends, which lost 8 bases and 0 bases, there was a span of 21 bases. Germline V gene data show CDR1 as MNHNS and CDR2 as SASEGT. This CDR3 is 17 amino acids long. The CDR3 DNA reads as TGTGCCAGCGGCGAAGGCCCAAGACCACCTAGCACAGATACGCAGTATTTT. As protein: CASGEGPRPPSTDTQYF.

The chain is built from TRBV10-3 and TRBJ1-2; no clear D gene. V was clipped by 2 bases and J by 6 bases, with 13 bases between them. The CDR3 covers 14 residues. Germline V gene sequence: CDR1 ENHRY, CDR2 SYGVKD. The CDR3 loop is CAISETRGGHGYTF. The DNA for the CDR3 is TGTGCCATCAGTGAGACACGAGGCGGGCATGGCTACACCTTC.

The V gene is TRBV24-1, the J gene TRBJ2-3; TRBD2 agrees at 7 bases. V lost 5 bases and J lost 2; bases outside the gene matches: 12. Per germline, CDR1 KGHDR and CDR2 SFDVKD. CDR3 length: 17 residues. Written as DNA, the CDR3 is TGTGCCACCAGTGCCCCGACGGGGCGGGGGATCACAGATACGCAGTATTTT. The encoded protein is CATSAPTGRGITDTQYF.

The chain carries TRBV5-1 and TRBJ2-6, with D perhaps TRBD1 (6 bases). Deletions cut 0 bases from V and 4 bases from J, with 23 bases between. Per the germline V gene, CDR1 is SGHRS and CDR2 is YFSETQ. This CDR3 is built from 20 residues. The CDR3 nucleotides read TGCGCCAGCAGCTTGGCCACCGGACAGCTGGCTGTACCCGGGGCCAACGTCCTGACTTTC. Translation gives CASSLATGQLAVPGANVLTF. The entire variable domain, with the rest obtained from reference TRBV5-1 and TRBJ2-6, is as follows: KAGVTQTPRYLIKTRGQQVTLSCSPISGHRSVSWYQQTPGQGLQFLFEYFSETQRNKGNFPGRFSGRQFSNSRSEMNVSTLELGDSALYLCASSLATGQLAVPGANVLTFGAGSRLTVL.

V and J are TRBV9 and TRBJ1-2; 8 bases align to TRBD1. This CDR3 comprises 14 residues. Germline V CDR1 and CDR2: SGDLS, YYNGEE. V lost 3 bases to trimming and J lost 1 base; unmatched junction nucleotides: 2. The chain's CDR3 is CASSGRGLNYGYTF. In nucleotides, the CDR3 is TGTGCCAGCAGCGGCAGGGGGCTTAACTATGGCTACACCTTC.

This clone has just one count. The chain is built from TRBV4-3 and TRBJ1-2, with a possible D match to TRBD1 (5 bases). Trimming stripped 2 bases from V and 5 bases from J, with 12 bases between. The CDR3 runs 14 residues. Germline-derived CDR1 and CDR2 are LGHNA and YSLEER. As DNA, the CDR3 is TGCGCCAGCAGCCAATGGGCAGGGCGGTATGGCTACACCTTC. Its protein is CASSQWAGRYGYTF.

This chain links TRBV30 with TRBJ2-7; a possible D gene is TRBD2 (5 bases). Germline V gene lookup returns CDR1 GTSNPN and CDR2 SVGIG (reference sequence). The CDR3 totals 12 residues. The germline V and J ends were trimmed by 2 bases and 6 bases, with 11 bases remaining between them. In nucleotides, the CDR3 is TGTGCCTGGAGTAGAGGGTGGCGCGAGCAGTACTTC. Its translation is CAWSRGWREQYF.

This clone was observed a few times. This CDR3 reads CASSFSGYGNNEQFF. The CDR3 DNA reads as TGTGCCAGCAGTTTCAGCGGGTACGGTAACAATGAGCAGTTCTTC. This chain connects TRBV6-5 to TRBJ2-1; D perhaps matches TRBD2 (6 bases). Deletions cut 4 bases from V and 5 bases from J, with 15 bases between. Germline loops: CDR1 MNHEY, CDR2 SVGAGI. The CDR3 has 15 residues.

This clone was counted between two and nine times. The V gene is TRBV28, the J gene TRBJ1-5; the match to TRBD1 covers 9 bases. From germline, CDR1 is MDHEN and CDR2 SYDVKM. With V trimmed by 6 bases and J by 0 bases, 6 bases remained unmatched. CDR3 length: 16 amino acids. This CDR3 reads CASRGQGWYSNQPQHF. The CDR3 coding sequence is TGTGCCAGCAGGGGACAGGGTTGGTATAGCAATCAGCCCCAGCATTTT.

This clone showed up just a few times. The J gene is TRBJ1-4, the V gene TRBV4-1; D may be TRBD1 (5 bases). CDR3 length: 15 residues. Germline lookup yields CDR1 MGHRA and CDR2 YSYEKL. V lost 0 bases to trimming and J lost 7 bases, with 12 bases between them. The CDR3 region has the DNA TGCGCCAGCAGCCAAGAGGTGACAGCCGGTGAAAAACTGTTTTTT. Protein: CASSQEVTAGEKLFF.

The CDR3 protein is CASRPLLPRDTQYF. In DNA, the CDR3 is TGTGCCAGTAGGCCACTACTACCACGGGATACGCAGTATTTT. The chain recombines TRBV19 with TRBJ2-3; D is ambiguous. Germline V gene sequence: CDR1 LNHDA, CDR2 SQIVND (reference sequence). The CDR3 runs to 14 residues. The germline V and J ends were trimmed by 6 bases and 6 bases, with 16 bases remaining between them.

CDR3 nucleotide sequence: TGTGCCAGCAGGTTTACTAGCGATGAGCAGTTCTTC. Its protein is CASRFTSDEQFF. The V and J genes are TRBV2 and TRBJ2-1, with TRBD2 matching over 7 bases. The V segment lost 6 bases and the J segment 8 bases; nucleotides outside the gene matches: 4. The length of the CDR3 is 12 residues. Germline-derived CDR1 and CDR2 are SNHLY and FYNNEI.

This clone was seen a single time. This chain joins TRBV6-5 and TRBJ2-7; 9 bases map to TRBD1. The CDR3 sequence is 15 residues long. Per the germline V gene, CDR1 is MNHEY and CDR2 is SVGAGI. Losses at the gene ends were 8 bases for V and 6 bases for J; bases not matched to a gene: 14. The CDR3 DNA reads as TGTGCCAGCGATAGTCATCCGGGACAGGGCCGCGAGCAGTACTTC. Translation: CASDSHPGQGREQYF.

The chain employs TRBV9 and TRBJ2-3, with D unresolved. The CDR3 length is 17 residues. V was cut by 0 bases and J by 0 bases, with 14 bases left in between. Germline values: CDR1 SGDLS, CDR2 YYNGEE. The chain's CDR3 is CASSVEGSALSTDTQYF. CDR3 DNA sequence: TGTGCCAGCAGCGTAGAAGGAAGCGCCCTAAGCACAGATACGCAGTATTTT.

The CDR3 nucleotides read TGTGCCAGCAGTTGGGACAAATACACTGAAGCTTTCTTT. It translates to CASSWDKYTEAFF. The V and J genes are TRBV12-3 or TRBV12-4 and TRBJ1-1; weak D call: TRBD1 (6 bases). The CDR3 length is 13 residues. Between the trimmed V and J ends, which lost 4 bases and 3 bases, there was a span of 9 bases.